Listed below are T cell receptor beta chains from one sample, sequenced in a study of patients and donors after allogeneic stem cell transplantation. Each CDR3 protein gets one entry after TCRdb re-called the RT-PCR reads with MiXCR. The top ten clones hold roughly 3.2% of a sample with about 160,000 distinct CDR3 sequences, approximately 30% of them seen once. The sequenced sample was blood, either unsorted or a sorted T cell fraction (not recorded which). These receptors were collected from a human donor who was either an allogeneic HSCT recipient or a stem cell or donor lymphocyte infusion donor (not recorded which). It is not recorded whose cells these are; they may come from a transplant donor. Both conserved end residues are part of each CDR3. Fields, in order: J gene, clone size, D gene, V gene, CDR3 DNA, CDR3 protein. The D gene is left open where the match is weak. Clone size is given for some rows only: seen once, a few or many times, or a class if the clone is expanded.

TRBJ1-1 | many | . | TRBV20-1 | TGCAGTGCCCGGTGGACGGAAGCTTTCTTT | CSARWTEAFF
TRBJ1-4 | . | . | TRBV7-9 | TGTGCCAGCAGCCTACAGGGTGGGCCTAATGAAAAACTGTTTTTT | CASSLQGGPNEKLFF
TRBJ1-4 | many | . | TRBV30 | TGTGCCTGGAGTCGGACGACAGTTAAGGAATTCGGAAATGAAAAACTGTTTTTT | CAWSRTTVKEFGNEKLFF
TRBJ2-1 | . | . | TRBV6-5 | TGTGCCAGCAGTTATGGAAGCGGAGATCACAATGAGCAGTTCTTC | CASSYGSGDHNEQFF
TRBJ2-3 | few | . | TRBV6-5 | TGTGCCAGCAGTTACGGCGGGCGGGGCACAGATACGCAGTATTTT | CASSYGGRGTDTQYF
TRBJ2-1 | . | TRBD2 | TRBV25-1 | TGTGCCAGCAGACTAGCGGGCCTCAATGAGCAGTTCTTC | CASRLAGLNEQFF
TRBJ2-3 | few | TRBD2 | TRBV10-3 | TGTGCCATCGATAGGGGAGGGCCGGCAGATACGCAGTATTTT | CAIDRGGPADTQYF
TRBJ2-3 | . | TRBD2 | TRBV7-9 | TGTGCCAGCAGCTTAGGGTTTAGCGGGATGTCAGCTGGAGATACGCAGTATTTT | CASSLGFSGMSAGDTQYF
TRBJ2-3 | . | . | TRBV7-2 | TGTGCCAGCAGCTTATTGTTTACAGATACGCAGTATTTT | CASSLLFTDTQYF
TRBJ2-3 | . | TRBD1 | TRBV18 | TGTGCCAGCTCGTCACAGGGGTCAGATACGCAGTATTTT | CASSSQGSDTQYF
TRBJ2-7 | . | . | TRBV18 | TGTGCCAGCTCACCACCGGTGGGTCCTGGGGAGCAGTACTTC | CASSPPVGPGEQYF
TRBJ2-1 | . | TRBD2 | TRBV4-3 | TGCGCCAGCAGCCCCCAAGCGGGAGGGGTGGGTTACAATGAGCAGTTCTTC | CASSPQAGGVGYNEQFF
TRBJ2-7 | . | . | TRBV27 | TGTGCCAGCAGTTTAAGTTGGGCGTCCTACGAGCAGTACTTC | CASSLSWASYEQYF
TRBJ2-1 | few | TRBD2 | TRBV15 | TGTGCCACCAGCAGAGCGGGAGGGACGGGGCAGTTCTTC | CATSRAGGTGQFF
TRBJ2-1 | . | . | TRBV6-2/TRBV6-3 | TGTGCCAGCAGTTACTCGGCTAGTTACAATGAGCAGTTCTTC | CASSYSASYNEQFF
TRBJ2-3 | . | TRBD2 | TRBV20-1 | TGCAGTGCCCCGCGGGGTAGCGGGAACACAGATACGCAGTATTTT | CSAPRGSGNTDTQYF
TRBJ2-1 | . | . | TRBV3-1 | TGTGCCAGCAGCCACCTTACGGCTGCGGGCAATGAGCAGTTCTTC | CASSHLTAAGNEQFF
TRBJ2-5 | few | TRBD2 | TRBV12-3/TRBV12-4 | TGTGCCAGCAGTTTAGAAGCGGGAGTGAGAGGCCAAGAGACCCAGTACTTC | CASSLEAGVRGQETQYF
TRBJ1-4 | . | . | TRBV27 | TGTGCCAGCCGAAACGGGGGGGCAGTCAAAAAACTGTTTTTT | CASRNGGAVKKLFF
TRBJ2-1 | . | . | TRBV7-9 | TGTGCCAGCAGCTTGGCGACTGAGACCAATGAGCAGTTCTTC | CASSLATETNEQFF
TRBJ2-1 | few | . | TRBV20-1 | TGCAGTCCCACTGGTACCTACAATGAGCAGTTCTTC | CSPTGTYNEQFF
TRBJ1-1 | . | . | TRBV12-3/TRBV12-4 | TGTGCCAGCAGTTTTTACAGGGTGAACACTGAAGCTTTCTTT | CASSFYRVNTEAFF
TRBJ1-1 | few | . | TRBV29-1 | TGCAGCGCACCCAGGGGGAACACTGAAGCTTTCTTT | CSAPRGNTEAFF
TRBJ1-2 | . | . | TRBV11-2 | TGTGCCAGCAGCTCTACAGCTAACTATGGCTACACCTTC | CASSSTANYGYTF
TRBJ2-1 | few | TRBD2 | TRBV12-3/TRBV12-4 | TGTGCCAGCAGTCGAGCGGGAGGGATCGTAAGCTCCTACAATGAGCAGTTCTTC | CASSRAGGIVSSYNEQFF
TRBJ2-7 | few | . | TRBV3-1 | TGTGCCAGCAGCCAGAAGGGAAAGTCCCCCTACGAGCAGTACTTC | CASSQKGKSPYEQYF
TRBJ2-1 | . | . | TRBV5-4 | TGTGCCAGCAGCTTCAAGTCGGGAAGCTCCTACAATGAGCAGTTCTTC | CASSFKSGSSYNEQFF
TRBJ1-5 | few | TRBD1 | TRBV18 | TGTGCCAGCTCACCAAGCGGGACAGGAAACCAGCCCCAGCATTTT | CASSPSGTGNQPQHF